These 9 T cell receptor beta chains came from one sample sequenced in a study of T cell responses to AZD1222 COVID-19 vaccine. Repertoires were generated with immunoSEQ multiplex PCR, while TCRdb's copy carries only in-frame clones and drops some. The sample lists about 76,000 clones; under 95% were seen once. This specimen was peripheral blood, taken on day 0 of AZD1222 vaccination. All receptors derive from an adult in good health.

This clone has only a few counts. The chain couples TRBV7-9 to TRBJ1-2; 7 positions agree with TRBD1. The CDR3 is made up of 15 amino acids. CDR1 SEHNR and CDR2 FQNEAQ come from the germline V gene (reference sequence). Trimming cost V 8 bases and J 3 bases; bases outside gene matches: 12. CDR3 region: CASVTSGQSHYGYTF. CDR3 sequence (DNA): TGTGCCAGCGTAACGTCGGGACAGTCCCACTATGGCTACACCTTC. Complete variable domain (other parts from reference TRBV7-9 and TRBJ1-2): DTGVSQNPRHKITKRGQNVTFRCDPISEHNRLYWYRQTLGQGPEFLTYFQNEAQLEKSRLLSDRFSAERPKGSFSTLEIQRTEQGDSAMYLCASVTSGQSHYGYTFGSGTRLTVV.

The CDR3 sequence is CARSLVQGYGYTF. CDR3 nucleotides: TGTGCCAGAAGCTTAGTTCAGGGCTATGGCTACACCTTC. The chain combines TRBV7-5 with TRBJ1-2; the D call in the table, TRBD1, was not verified against the DNA. TRBV7-5 is flagged as a pseudogene. The CDR3 totals 13 residues.

V gene TRBV6-1 combines with J gene TRBJ1-2; D remains ambiguous. Between the trimmed V and J ends, which lost 1 base and 5 bases, there was a span of 11 bases. The V gene's germline CDR1 is MNHNS and CDR2 SASEGT. This CDR3 has 14 amino acids. The CDR3 spells CASSEDSPLYGYTF. As DNA, the CDR3 is TGTGCCAGCAGTGAAGACAGCCCTTTATATGGCTACACCTTC.

The chain links TRBV29-1 to TRBJ2-7; unclear D gene. The germline V gene has CDR1 SQVTM and CDR2 ANQGSEA. The CDR3 extends over 11 amino acids. Trimming pared 7 bases from V and 6 bases from J, leaving 13 bases between. CDR3 DNA sequence: TGCAGCGCGGCGGTGGAAAGCGAGCAGTACTTC. Translated, it gives CSAAVESEQYF.

The gene calls are TRBV10-2 and TRBJ2-5; 15 bases are a match to TRBD2. V gave up 10 bases and J gave up 2 bases; unmatched junction bases: 5. CDR1 and CDR2 (germline): WSHSY, SAAADI. CDR3 length: 15 amino acids. The CDR3 nucleotides read TGCGCCACTTCGGGGACTAGCGGGAGGCAAGAGACCCAGTACTTC. Translated, it gives CATSGTSGRQETQYF.

This clone was recorded a few times. Distinct nucleotide sequences in the sample also encode this CDR3. The chain recombines TRBV12-3 or TRBV12-4 with TRBJ2-1, with D hard to call. The CDR3 spans 13 residues. V was cut by 6 bases and J by 2 bases, with 8 bases left in between. The CDR3 DNA reads as TGTGCCAGCAGCTTGATCCCCTACAATGAGCAGTTCTTC. Residues: CASSLIPYNEQFF.

The chain is built from TRBV12-3 or TRBV12-4 and TRBJ1-3, with TRBD1 matching 7 bases. Germline trimming cut 8 bases from V and 4 bases from J; bases unmatched to any gene: 5. The CDR3 covers 13 residues. The CDR3 DNA reads as TGTGCCAGCCTAACAGGGGTGGGAAACACCATATATTTT. This translates into CASLTGVGNTIYF.

The genes are TRBV5-6 and TRBJ2-5; possibly TRBD1 for D (6 bases). V was clipped by 1 base and J by 3 bases, with 16 bases between them. CDR3 length: 16 residues. CDR1 is SGHDT and CDR2 is YYEEEE in the germline V gene. The CDR3 DNA follows: TGTGCCAGCAGCTTGACCCGTCACAGGGCAAAAGAGACCCAGTACTTC. The encoded protein is CASSLTRHRAKETQYF.

The chain employs TRBV9 and TRBJ1-2, with TRBD1 matching 9 bases. Germline loops: CDR1 SGDLS, CDR2 YYNGEE. V gave up 2 bases and J gave up 3 bases; unmatched junction bases: 11. This CDR3 is built from 17 residues. The CDR3, as DNA: TGTGCCAGCAGCGTCACAGGGGGCTCCCCCACCTACTATGGCTACACCTTC. It yields the protein CASSVTGGSPTYYGYTF. Based on the CDR3 plus reference TRBV9 and TRBJ1-2, the full variable domain is DSGVTQTPKHLITATGQRVTLRCSPRSGDLSVYWYQQSLDQGLQFLIQYYNGEERAKGNILERFSAQQFPDLHSELNLSSLELGDSALYFCASSVTGGSPTYYGYTFGSGTRLTVV.